Presented here are 26 T cell receptor beta chains from one specimen sequenced in a study of blood T cell repertoires in COVID-19. The table came from immunoSEQ multiplex PCR; TCRdb's copy has only in-frame clones and leaves some out. Among 30,000 or so clones listed, about 90% were seen once. Sequenced material: peripheral blood. Receptor source: a human donor in a cohort sampled during active COVID-19.

This sequence joins TRBV5-1 and TRBJ1-1; D unresolved. Germline values: CDR1 SGHRS, CDR2 YFSETQ. V shed 1 base and J shed 6 bases, with 13 bases lying between them. The CDR3 is 14 amino acids. CDR3: CASSLSPAGSEAFF. The CDR3 bases are TGCGCCAGCAGCTTGAGCCCCGCGGGTTCTGAAGCTTTCTTT.

The chain joins TRBV4-1 to TRBJ2-4, with D possibly being TRBD2 (5 bases). The CDR3 contains 11 residues. Looked up from germline, CDR1 is MGHRA and CDR2 is YSYEKL. V lost 3 bases and J 9 bases, leaving 6 bases between the germline ends. The CDR3 is CASSHEGIQYF. The CDR3 coding sequence is TGCGCCAGCAGCCATGAGGGCATTCAGTACTTC.

The CDR3 reads CASSQSMDRAREQYF. DNA for the CDR3: TGTGCCAGCAGCCAGTCGATGGACAGGGCGAGGGAGCAGTACTTC. The J gene is TRBJ2-7, the V gene TRBV5-8, with 8 nucleotides matching TRBD1. Germline trimming cut 4 bases from V and 7 bases from J; bases unmatched to any gene: 13. CDR3 size: 15 residues. Germline CDR1 and CDR2: SGHTS and YDEGEE. Full variable domain (outside the CDR3, taken from reference TRBV5-8 and TRBJ2-7): EAGVTQSPTHLIKTRGQQATLRCSPISGHTSVYWYQQALGLGLQFLLWYDEGEERNRGNFPPRFSGRQFPNYSSELNVNALELEDSALYLCASSQSMDRAREQYFGPGTRLTVT.

V usage is TRBV6-5 and J usage is TRBJ1-2, with TRBD1 identical over 10 bases. The CDR3 has 15 amino acids. The junction had 7 bases not matched to a gene; V was cut back by 6 bases and J by 3 bases. Looked up from germline, CDR1 is MNHEY and CDR2 is SVGAGI. CDR3 protein: CASSAGTGVYYGYTF. CDR3 nucleotide sequence: TGTGCCAGCAGCGCGGGGACAGGGGTCTACTATGGCTACACCTTC.

The chain combines TRBV9 with TRBJ2-7; 9 bases line up with TRBD1. Germline V gives CDR1 SGDLS, CDR2 YYNGEE. This CDR3 spans 14 amino acids. Unmatched junction bases numbered 9, after V lost 7 bases and J lost 4 bases. CDR3 protein: CASGRDRDAYEQYF. DNA for the CDR3: TGTGCCAGCGGCCGGGACAGGGACGCTTACGAGCAGTACTTC.

V and J are TRBV5-4 and TRBJ2-1, with 9 bases that match TRBD1. The CDR3 totals 15 residues. Trimming at V came to 0 bases and at J to 3 bases, leaving 1 base not matched to a gene. CDR1 SGHNT and CDR2 YYREEE come from the germline V gene (reference sequence). The CDR3 here is CASSLDRGLYNEQFF. The CDR3 region has the DNA TGTGCCAGCAGCTTGGACAGGGGGCTCTACAATGAGCAGTTCTTC.

This clone came up once. The V call is TRBV7-9, the J call TRBJ1-2; tentatively, D is TRBD1 (5 bases). The germline V gene has CDR1 SEHNR and CDR2 FQNEAQ (reference sequence). V dropped 5 bases and J dropped 3 bases, with 13 bases sitting between them. The CDR3 is 14 residues long. CDR3 bases: TGTGCCAGCAGCAGTAGACAGAGCGACTATGGCTACACCTTC. Protein product: CASSSRQSDYGYTF. Filled out from reference TRBV7-9 and TRBJ1-2, the complete variable domain reads DTGVSQNPRHKITKRGQNVTFRCDPISEHNRLYWYRQTLGQGPEFLTYFQNEAQLEKSRLLSDRFSAERPKGSFSTLEIQRTEQGDSAMYLCASSSRQSDYGYTFGSGTRLTVV.

This clone was detected only once. The rearrangement uses TRBV3-1 (or the pseudogene TRBV3-2) and TRBJ1-2, with 9 nucleotides matching TRBD1. The V gene end was trimmed by 5 bases and the J gene end by 3 bases; junction bases not matched to a gene: 7. The CDR3 covers 15 residues. Per germline, CDR1 LGHDT and CDR2 YNNKEL (reference sequence). The CDR3 loop reads CASSDTGGADYGYTF. In nucleotides, the CDR3 is TGTGCCAGCAGCGATACAGGGGGCGCCGACTATGGCTACACCTTC.

The chain has TRBV5-1 and TRBJ2-2, with D possibly TRBD2 on 5 matching bases. The V end lost 3 bases, the J end lost 4 bases, and 10 bases lay between the germline ends. Germline CDR1 SGHRS, CDR2 YFSETQ. The CDR3 is made up of 14 amino acids. CDR3 DNA sequence: TGCGCCAGCAGCTATCGGGGTGGCACCGGGGAGCTGTTTTTT. As protein: CASSYRGGTGELFF.

The V and J genes are TRBV18 and TRBJ2-7; a weak D match, TRBD2 (6 bases). Germline loops: CDR1 KGHSH, CDR2 LQKENI. Between the trimmed V and J ends, which lost 1 base and 0 bases, there was a span of 10 bases. The CDR3 consists of 15 residues. This CDR3 reads CASSPLADPSYEQYF. The CDR3, as DNA: TGTGCCAGCTCACCACTAGCGGACCCCTCCTACGAGCAGTACTTC. Drawing the rest from reference TRBV18 and TRBJ2-7, the complete variable domain is NAGVMQNPRHLVRRRGQEARLRCSPMKGHSHVYWYRQLPEEGLKFMVYLQKENIIDESGMPKERFSAEFPKEGPSILRIQQVVRGDSAAYFCASSPLADPSYEQYFGPGTRLTVT.

The chain couples TRBV19 to TRBJ2-5; weak D call: TRBD2 (5 bases). Germline CDR1 and CDR2: LNHDA and SQIVND (reference sequence). The CDR3 length is 15 residues. The V end lost 5 bases, the J end lost 2 bases, and 15 bases lay between the germline ends. CDR3 region: CASSVSSGMQETQYF. The CDR3 coding sequence is TGTGCCAGTAGTGTGTCATCCGGGATGCAAGAGACCCAGTACTTC.

This sequence joins TRBV19 and TRBJ2-5; the match to TRBD1 covers 10 bases. The germline V gene has CDR1 LNHDA and CDR2 SQIVND (reference sequence). J lost 3 bases, V lost 4 bases, and 5 bases had no gene match. The CDR3 is 15 residues long. The CDR3 region has the DNA TGTGCCAGTAGTACGGACAGGGGGGCCGAAGAGACCCAGTACTTC. Its translation: CASSTDRGAEETQYF. The entire variable domain, with the rest obtained from reference TRBV19 and TRBJ2-5, is as follows: DGGITQSPKYLFRKEGQNVTLSCEQNLNHDAMYWYRQDPGQGLRLIYYSQIVNDFQKGDIAEGYSVSREKKESFPLTVTSAQKNPTAFYLCASSTDRGAEETQYFGPGTRLLVL.

The chain links TRBV27 to TRBJ2-1, with 8 bases fitting TRBD1. CDR3 length: 15 residues. The V gene end was trimmed by 2 bases and the J gene end by 0 bases; junction bases not matched to a gene: 0. Per germline, CDR1 MNHEY and CDR2 SMNVEV (reference sequence). The CDR3 protein is CASSLTGGSYNEQFF. The CDR3 DNA reads as TGTGCCAGCAGTTTAACAGGGGGCTCCTACAATGAGCAGTTCTTC.

The chain joins TRBV2 to TRBJ2-2, with 7 bases that match TRBD1. The CDR3 has 16 amino acids. V trimming: 6 bases; J trimming: 1 base; junction bases outside the gene matches: 8. CDR1 is SNHLY, CDR2 FYNNEI, per germline. Here the CDR3 DNA reads TGTGCCAGCAGGGCCCCCGGGACAGAGAACACCGGGGAGCTGTTTTTT. It specifies CASRAPGTENTGELFF.

V gene TRBV7-3 combines with J gene TRBJ1-5; the D gene is possibly TRBD1 (5 bases). V lost 10 bases, J lost 0 bases, and 13 bases lay in between. Per the germline V gene, CDR1 is SGHTA and CDR2 is FQGTGA. This CDR3 spans 14 amino acids. The CDR3 is CANYRKLSNQPQHF. CDR3 nucleotide sequence: TGTGCCAACTACAGGAAACTTAGCAATCAGCCCCAGCATTTT. The entire variable domain, with the rest obtained from reference TRBV7-3 and TRBJ1-5, is as follows: GAGVSQTPSNKVTEKGKYVELRCDPISGHTALYWYRQSLGQGPEFLIYFQGTGAADDSGLPNDRFFAVRPEGSVSTLKIQRTERGDSAVYLCANYRKLSNQPQHFGDGTRLSIL.

This chain connects TRBV19 to TRBJ2-7, with TRBD1 identical over 9 bases. Germline CDR1 and CDR2: LNHDA and SQIVND (reference sequence). The length of the CDR3 is 14 residues. The ends lost 1 base at V and 7 bases at J; junction bases unmatched: 5. The CDR3 sequence is CASSIALGQGEQYF. CDR3 coding DNA: TGTGCCAGTAGTATAGCGCTGGGACAGGGTGAGCAGTACTTC.

The chain employs TRBV5-1 and TRBJ1-1; D gene ambiguous. V lost 3 bases and J lost 2, with 11 bases in between. CDR1 and CDR2 (germline): SGHRS, YFSETQ. CDR3 length: 14 residues. CDR3 sequence (DNA): TGCGCCAGCAGCTCCCTAGGAGACAACACTGAAGCTTTCTTT. It codes for CASSSLGDNTEAFF.

The V gene is TRBV5-6, the J gene TRBJ1-4, with unresolved D. Germline assignment: CDR1 SGHDT and CDR2 YYEEEE. V was cut by 4 bases and J by 4 bases, with 11 bases left in between. This CDR3 is built from 14 residues. This CDR3 reads CASSETGINEKLFF. In DNA, the CDR3 is TGTGCCAGCAGCGAGACGGGGATTAATGAAAAACTGTTTTTT.

The chain joins TRBV5-4 to TRBJ1-3; D is ambiguous. The germline gives CDR1 SGHNT, CDR2 YYREEE (reference sequence). V was cut by 7 bases and J by 4 bases, with 15 bases left in between. This CDR3 spans 14 amino acids. In DNA, the CDR3 is TGTGCCAGCGGTCCGGCCAGGTCAGGAAACACCATATATTTT. Translation gives CASGPARSGNTIYF.

The CDR3 spells CASSPGPDPREREQFF. CDR3 nucleotide sequence: TGTGCCAGCAGCCCCGGGCCGGACCCCCGAGAGCGGGAGCAGTTCTTC. The rearrangement links TRBV13 to TRBJ2-1, with a possible D match to TRBD2 (5 bases). The germline CDR1 and CDR2 sequences are PRHDT and FYEKMQ (reference sequence). V was trimmed by 5 bases and J by 10 bases, leaving 24 bases between them. The CDR3 spans 16 residues.

The V call is TRBV5-1, the J call TRBJ2-5, with TRBD1 identical over 9 bases. Germline CDR1 reads SGHRS; CDR2 reads YFSETQ. The CDR3 has 16 amino acids. V shed 3 bases, J shed 2 bases, and the junction held 8 bases outside the gene matches. The CDR3 DNA sequence: TGCGCCAGCAGCTACGGGGGACAGGGAGTTCAAGAGACCCAGTACTTC. It specifies CASSYGGQGVQETQYF.

This rearrangement joins TRBV6-5 to TRBJ1-2; the D gene is possibly TRBD1 (5 bases). V dropped 6 bases and J dropped 8 bases, with 13 bases sitting between them. This CDR3 region has 12 residues. The germline V gene has CDR1 MNHEY and CDR2 SVGAGI. The CDR3 DNA reads as TGTGCCAGCAGCTCCCCAAGGGGCGGCTACACCTTC. Its protein product is CASSSPRGGYTF.

This chain connects TRBV5-8 to TRBJ1-2; D call uncertain. CDR1 is SGHTS, CDR2 YDEGEE, per germline. The CDR3 totals 15 residues. Trimming shortened V by 6 bases and J by 0 bases, and 15 bases separated the two germline ends. The CDR3 nucleotides are TGTGCCAGCATCTTCCGAAGAGGAGCTAACTATGGCTACACCTTC. Its protein product is CASIFRRGANYGYTF.

This clone appeared once. This sequence joins TRBV29-1 and TRBJ2-3; TRBD1 matches at 8 bases. The CDR3 spans 14 residues. The V gene's germline CDR1 is SQVTM and CDR2 ANQGSEA. The V gene end was trimmed by 6 bases and the J gene end by 3 bases; junction bases not matched to a gene: 8. For the CDR3, the DNA is TGCAGCGTCAAACGACAGGGGAGGACAGATACGCAGTATTTT. Its translation is CSVKRQGRTDTQYF.

The chain uses TRBV11-2 and TRBJ2-2; 8 bases agree with TRBD1. The CDR3 has 16 residues. The germline CDR1 and CDR2 sequences are SGHAT and FQNNGV. Trimming cost V 6 bases and J 0 bases; bases outside gene matches: 6. CDR3: CASRKTGDANTGELFF. The CDR3 coding sequence is TGTGCCAGCAGAAAGACAGGGGACGCGAACACCGGGGAGCTGTTTTTT. Full variable domain (remainder filled in from reference TRBV11-2 and TRBJ2-2): EAGVAQSPRYKIIEKRQSVAFWCNPISGHATLYWYQQILGQGPKLLIQFQNNGVVDDSQLPKDRFSAERLKGVDSTLKIQPAKLEDSAVYLCASRKTGDANTGELFFGEGSRLTVL.

This sequence joins TRBV4-2 and TRBJ2-1; 8 nucleotides line up with TRBD1. With V trimmed by 3 bases and J by 8 bases, 9 bases remained unmatched. The CDR3 loop spans 15 amino acids. Germline assignment: CDR1 LGHNA and CDR2 YNFKEQ. The CDR3 spells CASSHWTGSIDEQFF. Written as DNA, the CDR3 is TGTGCCAGCAGCCATTGGACAGGGTCCATCGATGAGCAGTTCTTC.